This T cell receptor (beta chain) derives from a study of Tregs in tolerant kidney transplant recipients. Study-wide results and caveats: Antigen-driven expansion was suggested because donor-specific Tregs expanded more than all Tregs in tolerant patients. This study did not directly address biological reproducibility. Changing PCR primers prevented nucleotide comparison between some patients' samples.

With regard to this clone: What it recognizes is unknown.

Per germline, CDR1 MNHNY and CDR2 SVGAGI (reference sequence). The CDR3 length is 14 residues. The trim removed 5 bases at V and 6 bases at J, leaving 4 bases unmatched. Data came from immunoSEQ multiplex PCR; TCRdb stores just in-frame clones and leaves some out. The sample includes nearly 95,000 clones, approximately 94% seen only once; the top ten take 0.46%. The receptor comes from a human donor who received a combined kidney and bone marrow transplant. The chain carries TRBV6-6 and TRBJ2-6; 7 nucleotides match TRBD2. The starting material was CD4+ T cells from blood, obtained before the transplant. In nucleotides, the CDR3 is TGTGCCAGCAGTACACGGGGGGAGGCCAACGTCCTGACTTTC. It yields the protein CASSTRGEANVLTF.